The T cell receptor (beta chain) described here comes from a study of blood T cell repertoires in COVID-19. Study-wide background: Donors in the United States, Italy and Spain gave samples during acute or convalescent COVID-19. In each case, the material was cDNA or gDNA derived from T cells, B-cell-depleted T cells, or PBMCs.

Some clones are missing from TCRdb's copy, which holds only in-frame ones; the method was immunoSEQ multiplex PCR. The sample lists 100,000 to 150,000 clones; more than 60% were seen once. Germline values: CDR1 SGHRS, CDR2 YFSETQ. CDR3 length: 17 amino acids. The germline V and J ends were trimmed by 0 bases and 4 bases, with 18 bases remaining between them. The TCR originated in a woman in her 70s with acute or convalescent COVID-19. Sequencing was performed on peripheral blood. The chain couples TRBV5-1 to TRBJ2-3; D might be TRBD1 (6 bases). Here the CDR3 reads CASSLVTGGRVADTQYF. CDR3 sequence (DNA): TGCGCCAGCAGCTTGGTGACAGGAGGCCGGGTCGCAGATACGCAGTATTTT.